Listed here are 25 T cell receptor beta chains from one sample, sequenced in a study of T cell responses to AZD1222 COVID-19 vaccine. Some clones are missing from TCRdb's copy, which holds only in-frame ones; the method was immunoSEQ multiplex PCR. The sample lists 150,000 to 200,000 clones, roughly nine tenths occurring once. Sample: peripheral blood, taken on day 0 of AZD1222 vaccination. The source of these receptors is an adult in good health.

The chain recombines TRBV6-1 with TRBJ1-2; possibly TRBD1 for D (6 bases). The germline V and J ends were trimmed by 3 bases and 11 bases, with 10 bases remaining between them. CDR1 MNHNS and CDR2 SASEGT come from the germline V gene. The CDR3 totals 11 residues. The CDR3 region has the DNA TGTGCCAGCAGTGAGTACAGGGTGTACACCTTC. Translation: CASSEYRVYTF.

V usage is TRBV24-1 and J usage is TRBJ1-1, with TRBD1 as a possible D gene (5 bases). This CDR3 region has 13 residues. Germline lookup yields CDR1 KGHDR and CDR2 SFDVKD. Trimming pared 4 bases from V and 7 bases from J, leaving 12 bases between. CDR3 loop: CATSEAGGGEAFF. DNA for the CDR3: TGTGCCACCAGTGAAGCGGGGGGAGGTGAAGCTTTCTTT.

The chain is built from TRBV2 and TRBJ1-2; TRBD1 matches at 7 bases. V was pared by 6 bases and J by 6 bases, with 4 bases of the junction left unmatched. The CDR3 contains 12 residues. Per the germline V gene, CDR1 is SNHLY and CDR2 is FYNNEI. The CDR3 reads CASRLTGDGYTF. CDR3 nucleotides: TGTGCCAGCAGGCTCACAGGGGATGGCTACACCTTC.

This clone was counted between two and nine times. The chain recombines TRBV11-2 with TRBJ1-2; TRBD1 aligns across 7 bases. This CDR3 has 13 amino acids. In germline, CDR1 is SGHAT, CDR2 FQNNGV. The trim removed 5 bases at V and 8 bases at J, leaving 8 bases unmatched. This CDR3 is CASSLGTERGYTF. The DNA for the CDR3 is TGTGCCAGCAGCCTCGGGACAGAAAGGGGCTACACCTTC.

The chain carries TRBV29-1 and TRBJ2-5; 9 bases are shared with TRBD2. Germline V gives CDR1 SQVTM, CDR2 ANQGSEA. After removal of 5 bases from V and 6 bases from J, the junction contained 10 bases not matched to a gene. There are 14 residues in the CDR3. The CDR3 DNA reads TGCAGCGTTTCGCCGGGACTAGCAGGGAAGACCCAGTACTTC. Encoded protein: CSVSPGLAGKTQYF.

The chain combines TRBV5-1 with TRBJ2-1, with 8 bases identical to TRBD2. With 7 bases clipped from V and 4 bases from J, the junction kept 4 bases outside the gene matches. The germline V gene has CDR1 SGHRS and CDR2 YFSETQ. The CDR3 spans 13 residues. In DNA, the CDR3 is TGCGCCAGCCGAGGCGGGGGGTACAATGAGCAGTTCTTC. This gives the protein CASRGGGYNEQFF.

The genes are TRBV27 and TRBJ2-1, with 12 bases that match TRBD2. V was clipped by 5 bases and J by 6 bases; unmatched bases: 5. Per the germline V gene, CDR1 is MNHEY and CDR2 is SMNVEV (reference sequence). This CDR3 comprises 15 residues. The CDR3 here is CASSLPSGGANEQFF. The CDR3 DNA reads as TGTGCCAGCAGTCTCCCTAGCGGGGGGGCCAATGAGCAGTTCTTC.

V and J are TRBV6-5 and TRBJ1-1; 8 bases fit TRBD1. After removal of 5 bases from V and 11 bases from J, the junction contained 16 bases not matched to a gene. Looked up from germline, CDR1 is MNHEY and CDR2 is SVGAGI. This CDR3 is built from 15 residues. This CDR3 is CASSTGTGYSYSAFF. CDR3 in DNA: TGTGCCAGCAGTACAGGGACAGGCTACTCCTATTCGGCTTTCTTT.

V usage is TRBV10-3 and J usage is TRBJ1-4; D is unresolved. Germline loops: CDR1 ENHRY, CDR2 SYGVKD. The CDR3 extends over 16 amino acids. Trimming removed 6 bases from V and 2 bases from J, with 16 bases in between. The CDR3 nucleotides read TGTGCCATCAGCGACACAGTTTTGGCGACTAATGAAAAACTGTTTTTT. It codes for CAISDTVLATNEKLFF.

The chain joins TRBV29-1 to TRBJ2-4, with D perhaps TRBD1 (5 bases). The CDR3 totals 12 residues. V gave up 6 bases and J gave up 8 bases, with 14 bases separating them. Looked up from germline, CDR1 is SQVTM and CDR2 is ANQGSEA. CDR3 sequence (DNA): TGCAGCGTGGACCAGGGAAGGGACATTCAGTACTTC. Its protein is CSVDQGRDIQYF.

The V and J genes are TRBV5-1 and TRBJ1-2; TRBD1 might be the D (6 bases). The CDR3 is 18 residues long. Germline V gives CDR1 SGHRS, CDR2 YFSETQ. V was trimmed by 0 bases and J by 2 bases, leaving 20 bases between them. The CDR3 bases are TGCGCCAGCAGCTTGGCAAGTCTCGGGGGCGAAGTCAACTATGGCTACACCTTC. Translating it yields CASSLASLGGEVNYGYTF. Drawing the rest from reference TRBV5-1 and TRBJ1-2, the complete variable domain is KAGVTQTPRYLIKTRGQQVTLSCSPISGHRSVSWYQQTPGQGLQFLFEYFSETQRNKGNFPGRFSGRQFSNSRSEMNVSTLELGDSALYLCASSLASLGGEVNYGYTFGSGTRLTVV.

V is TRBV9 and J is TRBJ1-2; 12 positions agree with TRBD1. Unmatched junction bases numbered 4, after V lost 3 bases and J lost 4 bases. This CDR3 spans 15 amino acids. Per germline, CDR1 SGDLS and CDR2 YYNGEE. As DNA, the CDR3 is TGTGCCAGCAGCGGGGACAGGGGGCTAGGCTATGGCTACACCTTC. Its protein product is CASSGDRGLGYGYTF.

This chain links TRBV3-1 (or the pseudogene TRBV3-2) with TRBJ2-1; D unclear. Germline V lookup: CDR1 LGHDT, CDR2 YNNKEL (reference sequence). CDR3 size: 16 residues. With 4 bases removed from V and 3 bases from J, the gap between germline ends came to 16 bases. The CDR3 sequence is CASSRTAGALYNEQFF. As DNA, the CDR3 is TGTGCCAGCAGCCGCACCGCCGGTGCACTCTACAATGAGCAGTTCTTC.

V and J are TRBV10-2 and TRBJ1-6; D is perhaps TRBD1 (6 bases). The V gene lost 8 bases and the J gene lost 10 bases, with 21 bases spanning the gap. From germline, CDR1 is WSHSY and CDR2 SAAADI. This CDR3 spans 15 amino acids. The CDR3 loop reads CASSEVTGIRSPLHF. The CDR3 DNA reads TGCGCCAGCTCCGAGGTTACAGGGATTCGGTCACCCCTCCACTTT.

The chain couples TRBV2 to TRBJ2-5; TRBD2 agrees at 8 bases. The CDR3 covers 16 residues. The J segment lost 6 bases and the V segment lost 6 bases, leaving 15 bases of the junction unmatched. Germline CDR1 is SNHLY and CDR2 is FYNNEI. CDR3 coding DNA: TGTGCCAGCAGACATCCGGCCGGGGGGGACGGTCAGACCCAGTACTTC. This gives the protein CASRHPAGGDGQTQYF. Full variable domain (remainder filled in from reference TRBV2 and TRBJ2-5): EPEVTQTPSHQVTQMGQEVILRCVPISNHLYFYWYRQILGQKVEFLVSFYNNEISEKSEIFDDQFSVERPDGSNFTLKIRSTKLEDSAMYFCASRHPAGGDGQTQYFGPGTRLLVL.

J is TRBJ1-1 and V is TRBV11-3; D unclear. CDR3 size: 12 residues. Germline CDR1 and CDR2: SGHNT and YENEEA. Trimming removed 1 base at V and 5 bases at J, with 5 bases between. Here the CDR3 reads CASSLGLTEAFF. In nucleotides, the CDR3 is TGTGCCAGCAGCTTAGGGCTTACTGAAGCTTTCTTT.

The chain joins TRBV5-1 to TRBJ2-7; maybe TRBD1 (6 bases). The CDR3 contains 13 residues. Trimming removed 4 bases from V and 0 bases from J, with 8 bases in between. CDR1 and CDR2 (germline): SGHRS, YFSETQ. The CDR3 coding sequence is TGCGCCAGCAGCCAGGGGACCTCCTACGAGCAGTACTTC. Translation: CASSQGTSYEQYF. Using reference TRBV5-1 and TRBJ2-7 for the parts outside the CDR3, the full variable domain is KAGVTQTPRYLIKTRGQQVTLSCSPISGHRSVSWYQQTPGQGLQFLFEYFSETQRNKGNFPGRFSGRQFSNSRSEMNVSTLELGDSALYLCASSQGTSYEQYFGPGTRLTVT.

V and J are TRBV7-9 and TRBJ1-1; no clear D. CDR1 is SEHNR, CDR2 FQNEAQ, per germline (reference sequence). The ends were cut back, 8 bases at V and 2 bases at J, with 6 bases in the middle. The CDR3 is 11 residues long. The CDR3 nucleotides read TGTGCCAGCGTCACAAACACTGAAGCTTTCTTT. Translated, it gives CASVTNTEAFF.

The CDR3 protein is CASSMEEVSGKLFF. The CDR3 DNA reads TGTGCCAGTAGTATGGAGGAGGTCTCTGGAAAACTGTTTTTT. The rearrangement joins TRBV19 to TRBJ1-4, with D uncertain. Germline V gene data show CDR1 as LNHDA and CDR2 as SQIVND (reference sequence). The ends were cut back, 3 bases at V and 10 bases at J, with 15 bases in the middle. The CDR3 is made up of 14 amino acids.

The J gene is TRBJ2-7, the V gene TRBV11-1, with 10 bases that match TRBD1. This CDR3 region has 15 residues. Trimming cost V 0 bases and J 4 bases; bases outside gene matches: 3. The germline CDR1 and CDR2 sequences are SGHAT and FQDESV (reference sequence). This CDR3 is CASSLADRGRYEQYF. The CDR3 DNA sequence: TGTGCCAGCAGCTTAGCGGACAGGGGGAGATACGAGCAGTACTTC.

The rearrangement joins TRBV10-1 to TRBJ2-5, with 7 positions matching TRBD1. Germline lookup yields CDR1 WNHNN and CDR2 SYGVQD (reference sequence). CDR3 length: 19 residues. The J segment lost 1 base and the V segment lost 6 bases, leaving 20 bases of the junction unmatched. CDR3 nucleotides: TGCGCCAGCAGGGGGGACCGGGACAGACAGAATGGGGGCCAAGAGACCCAGTACTTC. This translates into CASRGDRDRQNGGQETQYF.

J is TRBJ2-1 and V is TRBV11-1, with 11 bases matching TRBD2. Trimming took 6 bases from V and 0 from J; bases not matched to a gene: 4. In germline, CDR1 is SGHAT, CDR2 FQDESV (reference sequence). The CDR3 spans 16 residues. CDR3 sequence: CASRSSGGFSYNEQFF. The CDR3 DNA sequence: TGTGCCAGCAGGTCTAGCGGGGGGTTCTCCTACAATGAGCAGTTCTTC. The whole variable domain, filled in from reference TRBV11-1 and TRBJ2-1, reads EAEVAQSPRYKITEKSQAVAFWCDPISGHATLYWYRQILGQGPELLVQFQDESVVDDSQLPKDRFSAERLKGVDSTLKIQPAELGDSAMYLCASRSSGGFSYNEQFFGPGTRLTVL.

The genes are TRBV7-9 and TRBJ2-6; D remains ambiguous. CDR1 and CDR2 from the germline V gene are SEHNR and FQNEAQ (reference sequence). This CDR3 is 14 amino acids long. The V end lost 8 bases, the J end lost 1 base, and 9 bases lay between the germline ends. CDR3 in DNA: TGTGCCAGCCACATGCAGTCTGGGGCCAACGTCCTGACTTTC. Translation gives CASHMQSGANVLTF.

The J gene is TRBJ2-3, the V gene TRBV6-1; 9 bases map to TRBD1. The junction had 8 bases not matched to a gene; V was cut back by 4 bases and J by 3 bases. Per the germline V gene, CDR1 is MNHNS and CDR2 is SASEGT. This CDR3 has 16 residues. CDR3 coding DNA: TGTGCCAGCAGTGCCTTCGGGACAGGGATGACAGATACGCAGTATTTT. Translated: CASSAFGTGMTDTQYF.

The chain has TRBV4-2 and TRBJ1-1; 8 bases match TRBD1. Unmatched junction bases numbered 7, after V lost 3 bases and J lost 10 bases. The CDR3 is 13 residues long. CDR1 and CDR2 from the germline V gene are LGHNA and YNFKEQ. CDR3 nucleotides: TGTGCCAGCAGCCAGGCCAGGGGGCGAACAGCTTTCTTT. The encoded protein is CASSQARGRTAFF.